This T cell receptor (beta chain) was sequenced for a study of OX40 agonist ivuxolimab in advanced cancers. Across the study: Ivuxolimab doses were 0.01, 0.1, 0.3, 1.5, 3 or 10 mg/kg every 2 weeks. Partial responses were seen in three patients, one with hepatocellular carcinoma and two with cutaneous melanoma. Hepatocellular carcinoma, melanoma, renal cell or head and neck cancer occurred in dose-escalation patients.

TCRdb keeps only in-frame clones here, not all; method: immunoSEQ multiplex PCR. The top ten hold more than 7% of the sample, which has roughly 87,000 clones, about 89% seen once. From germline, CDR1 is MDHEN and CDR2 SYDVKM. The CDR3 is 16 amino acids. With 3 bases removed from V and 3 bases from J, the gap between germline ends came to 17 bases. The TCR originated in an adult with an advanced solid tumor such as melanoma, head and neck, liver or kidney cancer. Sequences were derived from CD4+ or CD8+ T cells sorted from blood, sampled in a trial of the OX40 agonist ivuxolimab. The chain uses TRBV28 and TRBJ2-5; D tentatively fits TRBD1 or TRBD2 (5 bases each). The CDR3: CASSFPKTGGEETQYF. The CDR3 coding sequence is TGTGCCAGCAGTTTCCCGAAGACTGGGGGAGAAGAGACCCAGTACTTC.